This T cell receptor (beta chain) stems from a study of blood T cell repertoires in COVID-19. Study-wide background: T cells, B-cell-depleted T cells, or PBMCs provided the cDNA or gDNA that served as material.

Using immunoSEQ multiplex PCR, the repertoire was profiled, and TCRdb retains in-frame clones only, with some absent. The sample records 150,000 to 200,000 clones, around 76% being singletons. In germline, CDR1 is MNHEY, CDR2 SVGAGI. V was pared by 5 bases and J by 6 bases, with 4 bases of the junction left unmatched. The CDR3 runs 13 residues. This clone showed up just once. This receptor was identified in a woman between 45 and 60 years old with acute COVID-19. The genes are TRBV6-5 and TRBJ2-1; TRBD2 matches at 7 bases. Sequenced sample: PBMCs or T cells enriched from blood (not recorded which). The CDR3 spells CASSPGRGNEQFF. The DNA of the CDR3 is TGTGCCAGCAGTCCAGGGAGGGGCAATGAGCAGTTCTTC.